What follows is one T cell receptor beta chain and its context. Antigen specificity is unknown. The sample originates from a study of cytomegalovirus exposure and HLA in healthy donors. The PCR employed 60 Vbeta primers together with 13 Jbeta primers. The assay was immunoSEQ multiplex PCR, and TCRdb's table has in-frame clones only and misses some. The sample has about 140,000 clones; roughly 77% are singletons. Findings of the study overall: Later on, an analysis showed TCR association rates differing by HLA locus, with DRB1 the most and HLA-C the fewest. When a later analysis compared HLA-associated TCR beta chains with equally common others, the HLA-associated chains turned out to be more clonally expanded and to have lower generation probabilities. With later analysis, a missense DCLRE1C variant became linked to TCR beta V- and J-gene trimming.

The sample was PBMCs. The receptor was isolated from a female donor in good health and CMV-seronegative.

CDR3 sequence reads: CASSATGFGYTF. The CDR3 bases are TGTGCCAGCAGCGCGACAGGGTTTGGCTACACCTTC. V gene TRBV11-2 combines with J gene TRBJ1-2, with 7 nucleotides matching TRBD1. This CDR3 region has 12 residues. Germline V gene data show CDR1 as SGHAT and CDR2 as FQNNGV. V dropped 5 bases and J dropped 7; count of bases not matched to a gene: 4.